This entry lists 10 T cell receptor beta chains sequenced from one sample in a study of T cells in Graves' hyperthyroidism and ophthalmopathy. RNA transcripts gave rise to amplified TCR beta CDR3 regions. With the HTBI primer set, the TCR CDR3 went through a first round of RT-PCR. TCRdb independently ran MiXCR on the multiplex PCR reads; one entry per CDR3 protein. In the table there are some 380,000 distinct CDR3 sequences, approximately 15% of which are singletons. The specimen was blood. These receptors originate from a man in his thirties or forties with Graves' hyperthyroidism that later progressed to Graves' ophthalmopathy.

This clonotype was observed at least ten times. The chain joins TRBV20-1 to TRBJ2-3, with 9 nucleotides matching TRBD1. From germline, CDR1 is DFQATT and CDR2 SNEGSKA (reference sequence). J lost 5 bases, V lost 4 bases, and 7 bases had no gene match. The CDR3 has 14 residues. The CDR3 region is CSAKPGTGRDTQYF. The CDR3 region has the DNA TGCAGTGCTAAGCCCGGGACAGGGAGAGATACGCAGTATTTT.

Points on this clonotype: This may come from a read error, since a much larger clone is one base off. This CDR3 reads CATNDFQPTIQETQYF. CDR3 DNA: TGTGCCACCAATGATTTCCAACCTACCATCCAAGAGACCCAGTACTTC. The J gene is TRBJ2-5, the V gene TRBV24-1; D remains ambiguous. The CDR3 runs to 16 residues. Germline values: CDR1 KGHDR, CDR2 SFDVKD.

This clonotype was recorded at least ten times. This sequence joins TRBV5-5 and TRBJ1-1, with D possibly matching TRBD1 (5 bases). CDR3 length: 15 amino acids. The germline gives CDR1 SGHKS, CDR2 YYEKEE (reference sequence). V was pared by 5 bases and J by 1 base, with 15 bases between. The CDR3 spells CASRIGDQGNTEAFF. CDR3 in DNA: TGTGCCAGCAGGATCGGGGATCAGGGGAACACTGAAGCTTTCTTT.

This clonotype was counted ten times or more. The genes are TRBV2 and TRBJ2-2; a possible D gene is TRBD2 (6 bases). The CDR3 has 15 amino acids. The V end was cut by 3 bases, the J end by 0 bases, with 8 bases between. Germline V CDR1 and CDR2: SNHLY, FYNNEI. The CDR3 reads CASSEGGANTGELFF. The CDR3 DNA reads TGTGCCAGCAGTGAGGGCGGGGCGAACACCGGGGAGCTGTTTTTT.

At least ten counts were recorded for this clonotype. The chain links TRBV25-1 to TRBJ2-2, with 9 bases fitting TRBD2. The CDR3 has 16 residues. Germline assignment: CDR1 MGHDK and CDR2 SYGVNS. Trimming took 2 bases from V and 5 from J; bases not matched to a gene: 6. The CDR3 is CASSEPLAGTTGELFF. The CDR3 DNA is TGTGCCAGCAGTGAACCCCTAGCGGGGACGACCGGGGAGCTGTTTTTT.

This clonotype appeared many times. The chain's CDR3 is CASSLSGRAYGYTF. In DNA, the CDR3 is TGTGCCAGCAGTTTATCTGGGCGGGCCTATGGCTACACCTTC. The rearrangement uses TRBV27 and TRBJ1-2; D is undetermined. Trimming stripped 0 bases from V and 4 bases from J, with 9 bases between. Per germline, CDR1 MNHEY and CDR2 SMNVEV (reference sequence). The length of the CDR3 is 14 residues.

The rearrangement links TRBV5-1 to TRBJ2-5, with TRBD1 identical over 11 bases. Germline trimming cut 4 bases from V and 4 bases from J; bases unmatched to any gene: 9. CDR3 length: 16 residues. CDR1 and CDR2 from the germline V gene are SGHRS and YFSETQ. DNA for the CDR3: TGCGCCAGCAGCGCTGGGACAGGGGGATCGGGAGAGACCCAGTACTTC. Its translation is CASSAGTGGSGETQYF. Complete variable domain (other parts from reference TRBV5-1 and TRBJ2-5): KAGVTQTPRYLIKTRGQQVTLSCSPISGHRSVSWYQQTPGQGLQFLFEYFSETQRNKGNFPGRFSGRQFSNSRSEMNVSTLELGDSALYLCASSAGTGGSGETQYFGPGTRLLVL.

This clonotype came up many times. V gene TRBV28 combines with J gene TRBJ1-5, with 7 bases identical to TRBD1. The CDR3 extends over 17 amino acids. Germline V gene sequence: CDR1 MDHEN, CDR2 SYDVKM. V trimming: 6 bases; J trimming: 1 base; junction bases outside the gene matches: 12. The CDR3 DNA follows: TGTGCCAGCAGAACGGAGGGGGCGCCCAGAAGCAATCAGCCCCAGCATTTT. Translation gives CASRTEGAPRSNQPQHF.

This clonotype was detected ten times or more. The rearrangement uses TRBV3-1 and TRBJ2-7; 8 nucleotides line up with TRBD1. The V gene end was trimmed by 4 bases and the J gene end by 7 bases; junction bases not matched to a gene: 6. The CDR3 extends over 13 amino acids. CDR1 is LGHDT, CDR2 YNNKEL, per germline (reference sequence). The CDR3 is CASSPRQGREQYF. For the CDR3, the DNA is TGTGCCAGCAGCCCCCGACAGGGGCGGGAGCAGTACTTC.

This clonotype has a count of ten or more. The V gene is TRBV7-9, the J gene TRBJ2-1; TRBD2 matches 8 bases. CDR1 is SEHNR, CDR2 FQNEAQ, per germline (reference sequence). V was clipped by 6 bases and J by 1 base; unmatched bases: 2. The CDR3 is 14 residues long. The CDR3 DNA follows: TGTGCCAGCAGACCGGGGGGGTCCTACAATGAGCAGTTCTTC. Protein sequence: CASRPGGSYNEQFF.